The clone carrying this T cell receptor beta chain turned up a few times. This CDR3 is 13 amino acids long. The germline V and J ends were trimmed by 2 bases and 7 bases, with 10 bases remaining between them. CDR1 is LNHNV and CDR2 is YYDKDF in the germline V gene (reference sequence). Cohort allocation depended upon clinical history that participants reported. Symptom resolution, clearance, or two negative PCRs marked the recovered donors of Cohort 3. Assay: immunoSEQ multiplex PCR; the TCRdb copy retains only in-frame clones and omits some. The table records 180,000 or so clones, 70% to 85% of them present only once. The source of the sample is a study of blood T cell repertoires in COVID-19. Looking at the study overall: Acute-phase and convalescent COVID-19 samples originated in the United States, Italy and Spain. Nucleic acid was either cDNA or gDNA, and it came from T cells, B-cell-depleted T cells, or PBMCs.

Sequenced material: PBMCs or T cells enriched from blood (not recorded which). The V call is TRBV15, the J call TRBJ2-3; a weak D match, TRBD1 (5 bases). The receptor was isolated from a man between 50 and 59 years old who had recovered from COVID-19. CDR3 amino acids: CATSRQGANTQYF. Written as DNA, the CDR3 is TGTGCCACCAGCAGACAAGGGGCTAATACGCAGTATTTT.